Below are 22 T cell receptor beta chains sequenced from a single sample in a study of T cells in Graves' hyperthyroidism and ophthalmopathy. TCR beta CDR3 sequences were amplified from RNA transcripts. The TCR CDR3 first-round RT-PCR relied on the HTBI primer set. TCRdb reprocessed the multiplex PCR reads with MiXCR, giving one entry per CDR3 protein. The table lists some 490,000 distinct CDR3 sequences, 15% to 20% of them singletons. Material for sequencing was blood. The receptor source for this set is a woman in her thirties with Graves' ophthalmopathy.

The chain employs TRBV28 and TRBJ2-3; 9 nucleotides agree with TRBD1. The CDR3 is 16 amino acids. The V and J ends lost 5 bases and 0 bases, in that order; junction bases with no gene match: 6. The germline gives CDR1 MDHEN, CDR2 SYDVKM. In DNA form, the CDR3 reads TGTGCCAGCAGTCCCTACGGGACAGGGAGCACAGATACGCAGTATTTT. Protein sequence: CASSPYGTGSTDTQYF.

This clonotype was found many times. The chain employs TRBV6-2 or TRBV6-3 and TRBJ1-2; 8 nucleotides match TRBD1. Germline lookup yields CDR1 MNHEY and CDR2 SVGEGT. The CDR3 sequence is 17 residues long. V lost 7 bases, J lost 0 bases, and 13 bases stayed unmatched. The CDR3 loop is CASTTGDRPLANYGYTF. The CDR3 bases are TGTGCCAGCACTACGGGGGACAGGCCCCTCGCTAACTATGGCTACACCTTC.

In DNA form, the CDR3 reads TGTGCCACCAGCAGAGGGACTACAGCGACCTCCTACGAGCAGTACTTC. Amino acids: CATSRGTTATSYEQYF. This rearrangement joins TRBV15 to TRBJ2-7, with D possibly being TRBD2 (6 bases). The germline V gene encodes CDR1 LNHNV and CDR2 YYDKDF (reference sequence). CDR3 size: 16 residues. V was clipped by 1 base and J by 0 bases, with 13 bases between them.

This clonotype turned up a few times. The chain is built from TRBV6-5 and TRBJ2-7; D uncertain. V was shortened by 0 bases and J by 2 bases, with 11 bases between the two germline ends. From germline, CDR1 is MNHEY and CDR2 SVGAGI. This CDR3 contains 15 residues. The CDR3 DNA reads as TGTGCCAGCAGTTACTCTTTGGACGGAACCTACGAGCAGTACTTC. It encodes CASSYSLDGTYEQYF.

The sample holds a few counts of this clonotype. The chain employs TRBV12-5 and TRBJ2-5; unclear D gene. Germline values: CDR1 LGHNT, CDR2 FRNRAP. The CDR3 contains 11 residues. The V end was cut by 6 bases, the J end by 4 bases, with 6 bases between. The CDR3 DNA reads TGTGCTAGTGGGAACGGAGAGACCCAGTACTTC. Protein sequence: CASGNGETQYF.

This clonotype was found many times. The chain employs TRBV30 and TRBJ2-7; D remains ambiguous. Deletions cut 1 base from V and 5 bases from J, with 6 bases between. From germline, CDR1 is GTSNPN and CDR2 SVGIG (reference sequence). The CDR3 runs 11 residues. In nucleotides, the CDR3 is TGTGCCTGGAGTGACTCTCACGAGCAGTACTTC. Translating it yields CAWSDSHEQYF.

This chain uses TRBV6-2 or TRBV6-3 with TRBJ2-2, with TRBD2 matching 8 bases. V lost 5 bases, J lost 1 base, and 3 bases stayed unmatched. Germline lookup yields CDR1 MNHEY and CDR2 SVGEGT. The CDR3 has 15 amino acids. This CDR3 is CASSASGGNTGELFF. The CDR3 nucleotides are TGTGCCAGCAGTGCGAGCGGGGGGAACACCGGGGAGCTGTTTTTT.

This clonotype was detected many times. The chain has TRBV7-8 and TRBJ1-1, with a possible D match to TRBD1 (5 bases). With 5 bases removed from V and 0 bases from J, the gap between germline ends came to 10 bases. This CDR3 has 14 amino acids. Germline-derived CDR1 and CDR2 are SGHVS and FQNEAQ. The CDR3 reads CASSKGLMNTEAFF. The CDR3 coding sequence is TGTGCCAGCAGCAAGGGGCTGATGAACACTGAAGCTTTCTTT.

As concerns this clonotype: A read error may explain this, as a much larger clone is one base away. The chain carries TRBV2 and TRBJ2-7; 10 nucleotides agree with TRBD1. The length of the CDR3 is 15 residues. CDR1 is SNHLY and CDR2 is FYNNEI in the germline V gene. Trimming at V came to 8 bases and at J to 4 bases, leaving 11 bases not matched to a gene. The CDR3 bases are TGTGCCAGCGGAGTACCGACAGGGGGCGTTTACGAGCAGTACTTC. It codes for CASGVPTGGVYEQYF.

The V and J genes are TRBV20-1 and TRBJ2-7; D unresolved. The ends were cut back, 6 bases at V and 4 bases at J, with 16 bases in the middle. This CDR3 has 13 amino acids. Germline CDR1 and CDR2: DFQATT and SNEGSKA (reference sequence). DNA for the CDR3: TGCAGTGCCGCAGGCCAACAAGCATACGAGCAGTACTTC. It codes for CSAAGQQAYEQYF.

This clonotype has ten or more counts. The chain recombines TRBV3-1 with TRBJ1-1; tentative D call: TRBD1 (5 bases). Germline V gives CDR1 LGHDT, CDR2 YNNKEL (reference sequence). Between the trimmed V and J ends, which lost 4 bases and 2 bases, there was a span of 14 bases. CDR3 length equals 15 residues. In DNA, the CDR3 is TGTGCCAGCAGCCCCCCGGGACGCCTAAACACTGAAGCTTTCTTT. Translating gives CASSPPGRLNTEAFF. The full variable domain, its missing parts supplied by reference TRBV3-1 and TRBJ1-1, is DTAVSQTPKYLVTQMGNDKSIKCEQNLGHDTMYWYKQDSKKFLKIMFSYNNKELIINETVPNRFSPKSPDKAHLNLHINSLELGDSAVYFCASSPPGRLNTEAFFGQGTRLTVV.

This clonotype was picked up many times. The CDR3 loop reads CATTHEAGSSYEQYF. The DNA for the CDR3 is TGTGCCACCACTCATGAGGCGGGTAGTTCCTACGAGCAGTACTTC. This chain uses TRBV12-3 or TRBV12-4 with TRBJ2-7, with D perhaps TRBD2 (5 bases). This CDR3 has 15 residues. Trimming stripped 10 bases from V and 1 base from J, with 20 bases between.

This clonotype showed up many times. V usage is TRBV7-2 and J usage is TRBJ2-7; D is ambiguous. This CDR3 is 13 amino acids long. Germline V lookup: CDR1 SGHTA, CDR2 FQGNSA. Trimming removed 5 bases at V and 3 bases at J, with 11 bases between. For the CDR3, the DNA is TGTGCCAGCAGCGCACAACAGAACTACGAGCAGTACTTC. Its translation is CASSAQQNYEQYF. Full variable domain (outside the CDR3, taken from reference TRBV7-2 and TRBJ2-7): GAGVSQSPSNKVTEKGKDVELRCDPISGHTALYWYRQSLGQGLEFLIYFQGNSAPDKSGLPSDRFSAERTGGSVSTLTIQRTQQEDSAVYLCASSAQQNYEQYFGPGTRLTVT.

The sample holds many counts of this clonotype. The chain combines TRBV5-1 with TRBJ2-6; 8 bases are a match to TRBD2. V lost 0 bases and J lost 2; bases outside the gene matches: 7. This CDR3 is 18 amino acids long. The V gene's germline CDR1 is SGHRS and CDR2 YFSETQ. The CDR3 DNA reads TGCGCCAGCAGCTTGGTACGGGAGGGCCGTCCTGGGGCCAACGTCCTGACTTTC. Translation: CASSLVREGRPGANVLTF.

In this sample, this clonotype turned up many times. The chain joins TRBV11-2 to TRBJ1-5, with D possibly TRBD1 on 6 matching bases. In germline, CDR1 is SGHAT, CDR2 FQNNGV. V lost 7 bases, J lost 6 bases, and 13 bases lay in between. The CDR3 is 13 amino acids. CDR3 nucleotide sequence: TGTGCCAGCACCATAGAACAGGGTCAGCCCCAGCATTTT. As protein: CASTIEQGQPQHF.

This clonotype was observed many times. The chain links TRBV7-9 to TRBJ2-7; a weak D match, TRBD2 (5 bases). V was clipped by 5 bases and J by 1 base, with 12 bases between them. Germline V gene sequence: CDR1 SEHNR, CDR2 FQNEAQ (reference sequence). The CDR3 runs to 14 residues. CDR3 sequence: CASSRSGESYEQYF. CDR3 DNA: TGTGCCAGCAGCCGAAGCGGAGAATCCTACGAGCAGTACTTC.

This clonotype was seen a handful of times. The chain couples TRBV4-2 to TRBJ2-7; D gene uncertain. Trimming cost V 0 bases and J 5 bases, with 11 bases left between them. The germline gives CDR1 LGHNA, CDR2 YNFKEQ. This CDR3 comprises 14 residues. The CDR3 nucleotides are TGTGCCAGCAGCCAAGATCCCAGCAGAGACGAGCAGTACTTC. Its protein is CASSQDPSRDEQYF.

There are many counts of this clonotype. The chain is built from TRBV5-6 and TRBJ2-5; 9 nucleotides align to TRBD2. Unmatched junction bases numbered 8, after V lost 0 bases and J lost 5 bases. The CDR3 has 16 residues. CDR1 is SGHDT and CDR2 is YYEEEE in the germline V gene. The CDR3 DNA is TGTGCCAGCAGCTTGGCGAGGCGGGAGGGCCGTGAGACCCAGTACTTC. It yields the protein CASSLARREGRETQYF.

The chain joins TRBV12-3 or TRBV12-4 to TRBJ1-5; D is undetermined. The CDR3 consists of 11 residues. Trimming removed 3 bases from V and 6 bases from J, with 3 bases in between. CDR3 amino acids: CASSFIQPQHF. In DNA form, the CDR3 reads TGTGCCAGCAGTTTTATTCAGCCCCAGCATTTT.

This clonotype was observed many times. The rearrangement uses TRBV28 and TRBJ2-1; no definite D call. The CDR3 extends over 15 amino acids. The germline CDR1 and CDR2 sequences are MDHEN and SYDVKM. Trimming removed 2 bases from V and 2 bases from J, with 10 bases in between. The CDR3 nucleotides are TGTGCCAGCAGTTTAAAAGGACGAGCCTACAATGAGCAGTTCTTC. Protein: CASSLKGRAYNEQFF.

The gene calls are TRBV7-9 and TRBJ1-1; no reliable D call. CDR3 length: 13 residues. V shed 8 bases and J shed 3 bases, with 13 bases lying between them. The germline CDR1 and CDR2 sequences are SEHNR and FQNEAQ (reference sequence). The CDR3 DNA reads TGTGCCAGCCACCACGAACCGGACACTGAAGCTTTCTTT. Translation gives CASHHEPDTEAFF.

This clonotype was detected only a few times. This sequence joins TRBV7-9 and TRBJ2-2; 8 bases align to TRBD1. The V gene end was trimmed by 4 bases and the J gene end by 1 base; junction bases not matched to a gene: 11. Germline V gene lookup returns CDR1 SEHNR and CDR2 FQNEAQ (reference sequence). This CDR3 comprises 18 residues. CDR3 in DNA: TGTGCCAGCAGCTCGCCAACCAGGGGGCGCCTGAACACCGGGGAGCTGTTTTTT. This codes for CASSSPTRGRLNTGELFF.